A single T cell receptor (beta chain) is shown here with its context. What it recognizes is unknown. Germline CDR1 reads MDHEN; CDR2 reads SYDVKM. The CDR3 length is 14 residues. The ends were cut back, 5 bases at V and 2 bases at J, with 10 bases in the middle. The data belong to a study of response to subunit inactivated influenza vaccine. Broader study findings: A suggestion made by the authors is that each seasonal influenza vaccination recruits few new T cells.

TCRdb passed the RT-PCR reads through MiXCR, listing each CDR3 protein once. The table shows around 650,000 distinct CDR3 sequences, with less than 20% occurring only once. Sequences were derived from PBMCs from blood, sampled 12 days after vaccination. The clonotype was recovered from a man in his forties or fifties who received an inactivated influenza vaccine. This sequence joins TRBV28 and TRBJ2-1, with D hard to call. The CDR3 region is CASSPYTTYNEQFF. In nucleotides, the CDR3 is TGTGCCAGCAGTCCCTACACTACCTACAATGAGCAGTTCTTC.